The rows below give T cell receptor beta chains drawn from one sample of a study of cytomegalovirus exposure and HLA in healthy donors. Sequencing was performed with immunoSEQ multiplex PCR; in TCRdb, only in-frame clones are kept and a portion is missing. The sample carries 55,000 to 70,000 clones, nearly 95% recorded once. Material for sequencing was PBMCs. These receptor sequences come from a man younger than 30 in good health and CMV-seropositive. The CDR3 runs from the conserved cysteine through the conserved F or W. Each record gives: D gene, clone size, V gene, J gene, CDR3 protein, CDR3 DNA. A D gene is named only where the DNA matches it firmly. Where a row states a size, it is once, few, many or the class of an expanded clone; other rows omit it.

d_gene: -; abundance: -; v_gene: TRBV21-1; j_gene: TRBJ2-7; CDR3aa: CASTDGQGVLSYEQYF; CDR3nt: TGTGCCAGCACCGACGGACAGGGGGTTCTCTCCTACGAGCAGTACTTC
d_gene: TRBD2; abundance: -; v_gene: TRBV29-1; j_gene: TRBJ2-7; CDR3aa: CSVVGTSGGYEQYF; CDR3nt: TGCAGCGTAGTAGGGACTAGCGGGGGCTATGAGCAGTACTTC
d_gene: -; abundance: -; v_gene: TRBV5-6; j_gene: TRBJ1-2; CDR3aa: CASSAGGSHYGYTF; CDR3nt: TGTGCCAGCAGCGCCGGCGGCTCCCACTATGGCTACACCTTC
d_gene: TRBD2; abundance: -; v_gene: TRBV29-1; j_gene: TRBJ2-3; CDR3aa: CSARGLLAADTQYF; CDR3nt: TGCAGCGCCAGAGGGTTACTAGCGGCAGATACGCAGTATTTT
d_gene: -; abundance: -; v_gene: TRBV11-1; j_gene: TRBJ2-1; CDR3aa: CASSLGSRGNEQFF; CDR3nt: TGTGCCAGCAGCTTAGGTTCTAGAGGCAATGAGCAGTTCTTC
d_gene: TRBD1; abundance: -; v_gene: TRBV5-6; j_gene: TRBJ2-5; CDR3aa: CASSSPDRGETQYF; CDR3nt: TGTGCCAGCAGTTCACCTGACAGGGGAGAGACCCAGTACTTC
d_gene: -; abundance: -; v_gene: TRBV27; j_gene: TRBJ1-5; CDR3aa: CASSLGQGSQPQHF; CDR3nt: TGTGCCAGCAGTTTAGGGCAGGGAAGTCAGCCCCAGCATTTT
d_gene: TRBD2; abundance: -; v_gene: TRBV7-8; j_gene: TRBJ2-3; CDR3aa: CASSLAHRAGVSTDTQYF; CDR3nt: TGTGCCAGCAGCTTAGCGCACCGAGCGGGGGTTAGCACAGATACGCAGTATTTT
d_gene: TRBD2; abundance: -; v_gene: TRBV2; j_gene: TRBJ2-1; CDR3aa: CASGGQGTSGAYNEQFF; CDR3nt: TGTGCCAGCGGTGGACAAGGGACTAGCGGAGCCTACAATGAGCAGTTCTTC
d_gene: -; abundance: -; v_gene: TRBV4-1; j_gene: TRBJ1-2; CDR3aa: CASSSGRGYTF; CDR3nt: TGCGCCAGCAGCTCCGGTCGTGGCTACACCTTC
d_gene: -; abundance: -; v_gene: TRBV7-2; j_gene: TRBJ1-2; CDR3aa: CASSLAGVNYGYTF; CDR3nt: TGTGCCAGCAGCTTAGCCGGGGTGAACTATGGCTACACCTTC
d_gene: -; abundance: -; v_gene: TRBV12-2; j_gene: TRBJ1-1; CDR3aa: CASRSLRQGADEAFF; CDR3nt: TGTGCAAGTCGCTCTCTTCGACAGGGGGCAGATGAAGCTTTCTTT
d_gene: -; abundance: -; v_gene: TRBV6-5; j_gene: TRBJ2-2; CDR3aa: CASSSEAGTGELFF; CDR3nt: TGTGCCAGCAGTTCAGAAGCGGGCACCGGGGAGCTGTTTTTT
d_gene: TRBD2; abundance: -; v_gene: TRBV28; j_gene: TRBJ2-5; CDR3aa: CASSKGTSGRVGTQYF; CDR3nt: TGTGCCAGCAGTAAAGGGACTAGCGGGAGGGTGGGGACCCAGTACTTC
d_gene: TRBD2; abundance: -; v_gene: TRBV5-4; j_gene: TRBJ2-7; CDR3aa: CASSLVVIGGRASEQYF; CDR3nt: TGTGCCAGCAGCTTGGTCGTCATTGGCGGGAGGGCCTCCGAGCAGTACTTC
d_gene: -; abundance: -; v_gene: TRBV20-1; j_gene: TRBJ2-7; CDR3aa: CSAIARYEQYF; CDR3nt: TGCAGTGCTATAGCGAGGTACGAGCAGTACTTC
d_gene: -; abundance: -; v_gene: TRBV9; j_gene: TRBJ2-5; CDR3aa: CASSNRGLRETQYF; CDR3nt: TGTGCCAGCAGTAACAGAGGGCTTAGGGAGACCCAGTACTTC
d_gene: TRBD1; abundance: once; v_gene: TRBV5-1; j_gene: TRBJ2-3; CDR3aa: CASSPMPGQGTDTQYF; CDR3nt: TGCGCCAGCAGCCCTATGCCGGGACAGGGGACAGATACGCAGTATTTT
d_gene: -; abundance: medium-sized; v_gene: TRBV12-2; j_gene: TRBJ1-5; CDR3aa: CASRLITDQPQHF; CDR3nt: TGTGCAAGTCGCTTAATTACGGATCAGCCCCAGCATTTT
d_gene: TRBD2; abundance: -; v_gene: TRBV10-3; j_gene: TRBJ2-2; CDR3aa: CAIRLAGGDGELFF; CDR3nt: TGTGCCATCAGACTAGCGGGAGGGGACGGGGAGCTGTTTTTT
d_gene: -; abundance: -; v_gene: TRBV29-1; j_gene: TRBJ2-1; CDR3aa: CSVGSQGEQFF; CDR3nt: TGCAGCGTTGGTAGCCAGGGTGAGCAGTTCTTC
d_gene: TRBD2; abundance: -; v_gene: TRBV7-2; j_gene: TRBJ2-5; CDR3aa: CASSFNFAGAGWETQYF; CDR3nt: TGTGCCAGCAGCTTTAACTTCGCGGGAGCGGGATGGGAGACCCAGTACTTC